Below are 5 T cell receptor beta chains sequenced from a single sample in a study of Graves' ophthalmopathy and Graves' hyperthyroidism. Amplification targeted the TCR beta CDR3 regions, with RNA transcripts as the source material. RT-PCR with HTBI primers came first, then second-round multiplex PCR. TCRdb re-analysed the multiplex PCR reads in MiXCR, keeping a single row per CDR3 protein. This sample has about 590,000 distinct CDR3 sequences; 35% to 45% occur once, and the top ten carry approximately 4.1%. Source material: peripheral blood or thyroid tissue (not recorded which). These receptor sequences come from an adult man with Graves' hyperthyroidism.

This clonotype was seen repeatedly, ten times or more. The rearrangement joins TRBV5-8 to TRBJ1-1; the D gene is possibly TRBD1 (6 bases). Trimming left V 0 bases short and J 2 bases short, with 11 bases between. The CDR3 runs to 15 residues. Germline V gene lookup returns CDR1 SGHTS and CDR2 YDEGEE. The CDR3 DNA reads TGTGCCAGCAGCTTGGCCGACAGGACTAACACTGAAGCTTTCTTT. It encodes CASSLADRTNTEAFF. Variable domain in full (rest from reference TRBV5-8 and TRBJ1-1): EAGVTQSPTHLIKTRGQQATLRCSPISGHTSVYWYQQALGLGLQFLLWYDEGEERNRGNFPPRFSGRQFPNYSSELNVNALELEDSALYLCASSLADRTNTEAFFGQGTRLTVV.

This clonotype was observed at least ten times. J is TRBJ2-7 and V is TRBV7-2; D might be TRBD1 (6 bases). Trimming pared 2 bases from V and 3 bases from J, leaving 17 bases between. This CDR3 has 16 amino acids. CDR1 SGHTA and CDR2 FQGNSA come from the germline V gene. The CDR3 coding sequence is TGTGCCAGCAGCTTAAATGGGGGACACGTCGGCTACGAGCAGTACTTC. It translates to CASSLNGGHVGYEQYF.

The V gene is TRBV7-6, the J gene TRBJ2-6; D possibly corresponds to TRBD1 (6 bases). The germline V and J ends were trimmed by 3 bases and 0 bases, with 15 bases remaining between them. The CDR3 is 18 residues long. Germline V gene data show CDR1 as SGHVS and CDR2 as FNYEAQ. DNA for the CDR3: TGTGCCAGCAGCTTCCGGGACACTTTTCACTCTGGGGCCAACGTCCTGACTTTC. Its translation is CASSFRDTFHSGANVLTF.

The J gene is TRBJ2-7, the V gene TRBV9, with 9 bases fitting TRBD2. Germline CDR1 is SGDLS and CDR2 is YYNGEE. This CDR3 is built from 17 residues. Germline trimming cut 7 bases from V and 2 bases from J; bases unmatched to any gene: 16. CDR3 bases: TGTGCCAGCTCACGGTCCGGGGGCGCGGGAGGGGCCTACGAGCAGTACTTC. Translating it yields CASSRSGGAGGAYEQYF.

This clonotype showed up many times. This chain links TRBV19 with TRBJ2-2, with 9 bases aligning to TRBD1. V shed 10 bases, J shed 4 bases, and the junction held 10 bases outside the gene matches. This CDR3 is 15 amino acids long. Per germline, CDR1 LNHDA and CDR2 SQIVND (reference sequence). The CDR3 DNA reads TGTGCCACTCGACCGGGACAGGGTCCCACCGGGGAGCTGTTTTTT. Amino acid sequence: CATRPGQGPTGELFF.